Listed below are T cell receptor beta chains from one sample, sequenced in a study of shared clonotypes between healthy human individuals. Profiled with immunoSEQ multiplex PCR; TCRdb holds only in-frame clones, not every one. Altogether 1.4 million or so clones are present, around 98.5% being singletons, with the ten largest covering approximately 0.4%. The material sequenced was naive CD4+ T cells sorted from blood. These receptors all come from a man aged 30 to 45 in good health. The CDR3 runs from the conserved cysteine through the conserved F or W. Fields, in order: clone size, V gene, J gene, D gene, CDR3 protein, CDR3 DNA. The D gene is left open where the match is weak. Only some rows state a clone size, as once, few, many or a class for expanded clones.

clone_size: .
v_call: TRBV2
j_call: TRBJ2-1
d_call: .
cdr3_aa: CASEGPRPGEQFF
cdr3_nt: TGTGCCAGCGAGGGGCCCCGGCCGGGGGAGCAGTTCTTC

clone_size: once
v_call: TRBV7-2
j_call: TRBJ2-1
d_call: TRBD2
cdr3_aa: CASSPRGAGGSYNEQFF
cdr3_nt: TGTGCCAGCAGCCCCAGGGGAGCGGGAGGCTCCTACAATGAGCAGTTCTTC

clone_size: .
v_call: TRBV18
j_call: TRBJ1-1
d_call: TRBD1
cdr3_aa: CASSPLSGTGLKNTEAFF
cdr3_nt: TGTGCCAGCTCACCGCTTTCCGGGACAGGGTTGAAGAACACTGAAGCTTTCTTT

clone_size: .
v_call: TRBV9
j_call: TRBJ2-3
d_call: .
cdr3_aa: CASSVVGGGTDTQYF
cdr3_nt: TGTGCCAGCAGCGTAGTGGGCGGGGGCACAGATACGCAGTATTTT

clone_size: once
v_call: TRBV7-3
j_call: TRBJ1-3
d_call: .
cdr3_aa: CASSLGPWASGNTIYF
cdr3_nt: TGTGCCAGCAGCTTAGGGCCCTGGGCCTCTGGAAACACCATATATTTT

clone_size: .
v_call: TRBV5-4
j_call: TRBJ2-2
d_call: TRBD2
cdr3_aa: CASSLDLAGVGELFF
cdr3_nt: TGTGCCAGCAGCTTGGATCTCGCGGGGGTCGGGGAGCTGTTTTTT

clone_size: once
v_call: TRBV6-5
j_call: TRBJ1-1
d_call: .
cdr3_aa: CASSYRGNTEAFF
cdr3_nt: TGTGCCAGCAGTTACCGCGGGAACACTGAAGCTTTCTTT

clone_size: .
v_call: TRBV5-4
j_call: TRBJ2-5
d_call: .
cdr3_aa: CASISPTTGNQYF
cdr3_nt: TGTGCCAGCATCTCTCCGACAACGGGGAATCAGTACTTC

clone_size: .
v_call: TRBV7-9
j_call: TRBJ2-7
d_call: TRBD1
cdr3_aa: CASSLAPGGQTYEQYF
cdr3_nt: TGTGCCAGCAGCTTAGCCCCAGGGGGACAGACTTACGAGCAGTACTTC

clone_size: once
v_call: TRBV1
j_call: TRBJ2-3
d_call: .
cdr3_aa: CTSSQGVYLPRTDTQYF
cdr3_nt: TGCACCAGCAGCCAAGGGGTCTACCTACCACGCACAGATACGCAGTATTTT

clone_size: .
v_call: TRBV5-1
j_call: TRBJ2-1
d_call: .
cdr3_aa: CASSLEANEQFF
cdr3_nt: TGCGCCAGCAGCTTGGAAGCCAATGAGCAGTTCTTC

clone_size: .
v_call: TRBV19
j_call: TRBJ2-1
d_call: .
cdr3_aa: CASSQRYNEQFF
cdr3_nt: TGTGCCAGTAGCCAGCGGTACAATGAGCAGTTCTTC

clone_size: .
v_call: TRBV28
j_call: TRBJ1-5
d_call: .
cdr3_aa: CASKGSLQPQHF
cdr3_nt: TGTGCCAGCAAAGGCAGCTTACAGCCCCAGCATTTT

clone_size: .
v_call: TRBV2
j_call: TRBJ1-3
d_call: .
cdr3_aa: CASKEIPSGNTIYF
cdr3_nt: TGTGCCAGCAAGGAAATCCCCTCTGGAAACACCATATATTTT

clone_size: once
v_call: TRBV25-1
j_call: TRBJ2-7
d_call: .
cdr3_aa: CASSDLSYEQYF
cdr3_nt: TGTGCCAGCAGTGATCTCTCCTACGAGCAGTACTTC